Presented here are 22 T cell receptor beta chains from one specimen sequenced in a study of T cells in Graves' hyperthyroidism and ophthalmopathy. RNA transcripts were the template for amplifying TCR beta CDR3 regions. Carried out on the TCR CDR3, a first-round RT-PCR used the HTBI primer set. From the multiplex PCR reads, TCRdb called clonotypes with MiXCR, one entry per CDR3 protein. The table has over 350,000 distinct CDR3 sequences, 14% to 15% seen once; the top ten hold roughly an eighth. Source material: blood. These receptors all come from a young man with Graves' ophthalmopathy.

This clonotype was counted ten times or more. This chain links TRBV12-3 or TRBV12-4 with TRBJ2-7, with D perhaps matching TRBD2 (6 bases). Between the trimmed V and J ends, which lost 3 bases and 5 bases, there was a span of 14 bases. CDR3 length equals 14 residues. DNA for the CDR3: TGTGCCAGCAGTTTTGGGGGGATGGGGCACGAGCAGTACTTC. It codes for CASSFGGMGHEQYF.

This clonotype was seen only a few times. This chain joins TRBV9 and TRBJ2-1; 11 bases are shared with TRBD2. The trim removed 0 bases at V and 7 bases at J, leaving 9 bases unmatched. Germline V CDR1 and CDR2: SGDLS, YYNGEE. This CDR3 region has 17 residues. CDR3 DNA sequence: TGTGCCAGCAGCGTAGCCCTTACTAGCGGGAGACGGAATGAGCAGTTCTTC. Protein sequence: CASSVALTSGRRNEQFF.

The rearrangement links TRBV7-9 to TRBJ1-3, with D uncertain. Trimming pared 1 base from V and 1 base from J, leaving 20 bases between. The length of the CDR3 is 19 residues. CDR1 is SEHNR, CDR2 FQNEAQ, per germline (reference sequence). CDR3 region: CASSLDLIETLGSGNTIYF. The CDR3 DNA is TGTGCCAGCAGCTTAGATCTTATCGAGACTCTGGGGTCTGGAAACACCATATATTTT.

This clonotype was counted ten times or more. The chain combines TRBV2 with TRBJ1-5; D gene ambiguous. The length of the CDR3 is 12 residues. The germline V gene encodes CDR1 SNHLY and CDR2 FYNNEI. Trimming cost V 2 bases and J 4 bases, with 3 bases left between them. The CDR3 is CASSEPNQPQHF. The CDR3, as DNA: TGTGCCAGCAGTGAACCAAATCAGCCCCAGCATTTT.

In this sample, this clonotype turned up many times. The V and J genes are TRBV29-1 and TRBJ1-1; D unclear. Trimming stripped 3 bases from V and 4 bases from J, with 6 bases between. The germline gives CDR1 SQVTM, CDR2 ANQGSEA. The CDR3 consists of 11 residues. CDR3 in DNA: TGCAGCGTTGAGTTGATCACTGAAGCTTTCTTT. Translated: CSVELITEAFF.

The sample holds many counts of this clonotype. The genes are TRBV12-5 and TRBJ1-4; 7 bases fit TRBD1. The germline CDR1 and CDR2 sequences are LGHNT and FRNRAP. This CDR3 is 17 amino acids long. With V trimmed by 3 bases and J by 4 bases, 11 bases remained unmatched. CDR3: CASGFFLRDSFNEKLFF. As DNA, the CDR3 is TGTGCTAGTGGTTTTTTCCTCCGGGACAGCTTTAATGAAAAACTGTTTTTT.

This clonotype was counted ten times or more. The chain links TRBV11-1 to TRBJ2-5; D ambiguous. V shed 4 bases and J shed 5 bases, with 14 bases lying between them. Germline CDR1 is SGHAT and CDR2 is FQDESV (reference sequence). This CDR3 region has 14 residues. Here the CDR3 reads CASSSATSGETQYF. The CDR3 DNA sequence: TGTGCCAGCAGCTCGGCCACATCTGGGGAGACCCAGTACTTC.

The chain joins TRBV5-1 to TRBJ1-3; the D gene is possibly TRBD1 (5 bases). V was cut by 4 bases and J by 0 bases, with 11 bases left in between. The CDR3 length is 15 residues. Germline V gives CDR1 SGHRS, CDR2 YFSETQ. In DNA, the CDR3 is TGCGCCAGCAGCGTAGTCGGGACCTCTGGAAACACCATATATTTT. Its translation is CASSVVGTSGNTIYF.

Only a few counts were recorded for this clonotype. V and J are TRBV10-3 and TRBJ1-4, with D tentatively TRBD1 (6 bases). Between the trimmed V and J ends, which lost 7 bases and 3 bases, there was a span of 9 bases. CDR1 is ENHRY, CDR2 SYGVKD, per germline. The CDR3 is 13 residues long. This CDR3 reads CAIKGGPNEKLFF. The CDR3, as DNA: TGTGCCATCAAAGGGGGTCCTAATGAAAAACTGTTTTTT.

In this sample, this clonotype turned up many times. The genes are TRBV11-2 and TRBJ2-7; no firm D call. Germline CDR1 reads SGHAT; CDR2 reads FQNNGV. The CDR3 has 12 residues. Trimming left V 3 bases short and J 3 bases short, with 6 bases between. The CDR3 loop is CASSLTNYEQYF. CDR3 nucleotide sequence: TGTGCCAGCAGCTTGACCAACTACGAGCAGTACTTC.

The table lists this clonotype with many counts. CDR3: CAWRAQGNIQYF. CDR3 nucleotide sequence: TGTGCCTGGAGGGCCCAGGGGAACATTCAGTACTTC. J is TRBJ2-4 and V is TRBV30; D may be TRBD1 (6 bases). The CDR3 totals 12 residues. The germline CDR1 and CDR2 sequences are GTSNPN and SVGIG (reference sequence). Trimming shortened V by 3 bases and J by 7 bases, and 10 bases separated the two germline ends.

The J gene is TRBJ2-1, the V gene TRBV11-3; 8 nucleotides line up with TRBD2. J lost 0 bases, V lost 1 base, and 2 bases had no gene match. Germline CDR1 and CDR2: SGHNT and YENEEA. The CDR3 is 16 amino acids. The CDR3 reads CASSLGGGRSYNEQFF. Here the CDR3 DNA reads TGTGCCAGCAGCTTAGGCGGGGGGCGCTCCTACAATGAGCAGTTCTTC. Using reference TRBV11-3 and TRBJ2-1 for the parts outside the CDR3, the full variable domain is EAGVVQSPRYKIIEKKQPVAFWCNPISGHNTLYWYLQNLGQGPELLIRYENEEAVDDSQLPKDRFSAERLKGVDSTLKIQPAELGDSAVYLCASSLGGGRSYNEQFFGPGTRLTVL.

This clonotype was recorded many times. The J gene is TRBJ2-1, the V gene TRBV20-1; 11 bases are shared with TRBD2. The CDR3 totals 14 residues. Germline CDR1 is DFQATT and CDR2 is SNEGSKA (reference sequence). V was clipped by 5 bases and J by 6 bases; unmatched bases: 6. The chain's CDR3 is CSARISGRGNEQFF. CDR3 sequence (DNA): TGCAGTGCTCGAATTAGCGGGAGGGGCAATGAGCAGTTCTTC.

V and J are TRBV6-1 and TRBJ2-5; 9 bases fit TRBD2. Trimming cost V 2 bases and J 4 bases; bases outside gene matches: 5. Germline V CDR1 and CDR2: MNHNS, SASEGT. The CDR3 totals 15 residues. The CDR3 region has the DNA TGTGCCAGCAGTGAAACGCGGGGGGGCGTAGAGACCCAGTACTTC. Amino acid sequence: CASSETRGGVETQYF.

The chain has TRBV5-1 and TRBJ1-4; TRBD1 matches 7 bases. V lost 0 bases to trimming and J lost 8 bases; unmatched junction nucleotides: 10. CDR1 is SGHRS, CDR2 YFSETQ, per germline. This CDR3 comprises 16 residues. Written as DNA, the CDR3 is TGCGCCAGCAGCTTGGCTGTAGGCAGGGGGGAAGAAAAACTGTTTTTT. Translated: CASSLAVGRGEEKLFF. The complete variable domain, with remaining parts taken from reference TRBV5-1 and TRBJ1-4, reads KAGVTQTPRYLIKTRGQQVTLSCSPISGHRSVSWYQQTPGQGLQFLFEYFSETQRNKGNFPGRFSGRQFSNSRSEMNVSTLELGDSALYLCASSLAVGRGEEKLFFGSGTQLSVL.

This clonotype was counted ten times or more. The rearrangement uses TRBV3-1 and TRBJ2-1; no clear D. V was shortened by 4 bases and J by 7 bases, with 8 bases between the two germline ends. This CDR3 is built from 12 residues. Germline V gene sequence: CDR1 LGHDT, CDR2 YNNKEL (reference sequence). CDR3 in amino acids: CASSPIGNEQFF. For the CDR3, the DNA is TGTGCCAGCAGCCCGATTGGGAATGAGCAGTTCTTC.

This chain connects TRBV9 to TRBJ2-2; D uncertain. With 0 bases removed from V and 4 bases from J, the gap between germline ends came to 7 bases. The germline gives CDR1 SGDLS, CDR2 YYNGEE. The CDR3 runs 14 residues. This chain's CDR3 is CASSVEWGTGELFF. CDR3 nucleotides: TGTGCCAGCAGCGTAGAGTGGGGCACCGGGGAGCTGTTTTTT.

This clonotype appeared many times. J is TRBJ2-7 and V is TRBV25-1; 7 bases match TRBD1. V dropped 1 base and J dropped 4; count of bases not matched to a gene: 4. The length of the CDR3 is 14 residues. The germline V gene has CDR1 MGHDK and CDR2 SYGVNS. The CDR3 sequence: CASSEWAGGYEQYF. CDR3 in DNA: TGTGCCAGCAGTGAATGGGCAGGGGGTTACGAGCAGTACTTC.

The table lists this clonotype with many counts. J is TRBJ2-1 and V is TRBV29-1, with D perhaps matching TRBD2 (5 bases). V was pared by 2 bases and J by 4 bases, with 6 bases between. From germline, CDR1 is SQVTM and CDR2 ANQGSEA. The CDR3 consists of 12 residues. CDR3 DNA sequence: TGCAGCGTTGAACTAGCTTACAATGAGCAGTTCTTC. Translating it yields CSVELAYNEQFF.

This clonotype turned up a few times. A much larger clone lies a single base off, so this may be a read error. The chain couples TRBV6-1 to TRBJ2-3; 8 bases line up with TRBD2. CDR1 MNHNS and CDR2 SASEGT come from the germline V gene. Unmatched junction bases numbered 13, after V lost 10 bases and J lost 4 bases. The CDR3 is 15 residues long. Written as DNA, the CDR3 is TGTGCCACGAGGGGACCAGCGGGAGTCGCAGATACGCAGTATTTT. Its protein is CATRGPAGVADTQYF.

There are many counts of this clonotype. The rearrangement uses TRBV18 and TRBJ2-1; possibly TRBD1 or TRBD2 for D (7 bases each). The germline V gene encodes CDR1 KGHSH and CDR2 LQKENI. This CDR3 spans 15 amino acids. V was pared by 3 bases and J by 5 bases, with 14 bases between. The CDR3 region has the DNA TGTGCCAGCTCACCTAGACAGGGAGGGGACAATGAGCAGTTCTTC. It specifies CASSPRQGGDNEQFF.

In its sample, this clonotype was seen many times. The chain recombines TRBV20-1 with TRBJ1-1; D unresolved. The germline V gene has CDR1 DFQATT and CDR2 SNEGSKA (reference sequence). Trimming took off 0 bases at V and 0 bases at J, with 14 bases between the two ends. The CDR3 is made up of 16 amino acids. Written as DNA, the CDR3 is TGCAGTGCTAGAGATGTTAGTGGGGTCTTGAACACTGAAGCTTTCTTT. This encodes CSARDVSGVLNTEAFF.